These T cell receptor beta chains were read from a single sample in a study of blood T cell repertoires in COVID-19. Method: immunoSEQ multiplex PCR; TCRdb's copy keeps in-frame clones and lacks some. This sample has over 85,000 clones, with 82% found just once. Sequenced input: peripheral blood. The receptors come from a woman aged 55-75 years with acute or convalescent COVID-19. CDR3s include the opening cysteine and the closing phenylalanine or tryptophan. The D gene is left open where the match is weak. Some rows have no size entry. The others give once, few or many, or a class for an expanded clone.

CDR3 length,J gene,D gene,clone size,V gene,CDR3 protein,CDR3 DNA
18,TRBJ2-1,TRBD2,-,TRBV7-6,CASSLPGERGGAAVEQFF,TGTGCCAGCAGCTTACCAGGAGAGCGGGGGGGCGCAGCGGTTGAGCAGTTCTTC
14,TRBJ2-3,TRBD1,-,TRBV6-2/TRBV6-3,CASSMLTGADTQYF,TGTGCCAGCAGTATGCTGACAGGGGCAGATACGCAGTATTTT
15,TRBJ2-2,TRBD1,-,TRBV7-7,CASSPGQGATGELFF,TGTGCCAGCAGCCCCGGACAGGGGGCCACCGGGGAGCTGTTTTTT
13,TRBJ1-2,TRBD1,-,TRBV11-2,CASSPQGLSGYTF,TGTGCCAGCAGCCCACAGGGGTTAAGTGGCTACACCTTC
13,TRBJ1-2,-,-,TRBV6-2/TRBV6-3,CASSAGFSNGYTF,TGTGCCAGCAGTGCAGGGTTTTCAAATGGCTACACCTTC
13,TRBJ1-4,-,few,TRBV30,CAWSAVGGEKLFF,TGTGCCTGGAGTGCCGTCGGGGGGGAAAAACTGTTTTTT
16,TRBJ1-4,TRBD1,-,TRBV9,CASSLGQGQSNEKLFF,TGTGCCAGCAGCCTCGGACAGGGCCAATCTAATGAAAAACTGTTTTTT
13,TRBJ2-3,TRBD2,-,TRBV3-1/TRBV3-2,CASSQEPGGTQYF,TGTGCCAGCAGCCAAGAGCCGGGAGGCACGCAGTATTTT
15,TRBJ1-2,TRBD1,-,TRBV6-5,CASSYGTGFNYGYTF,TGTGCCAGCAGTTACGGGACAGGGTTCAACTATGGCTACACCTTC
15,TRBJ2-3,-,-,TRBV20-1,CSASSPSGGTDTQYF,TGCAGTGCTAGTTCGCCCAGCGGAGGCACAGATACGCAGTATTTT
14,TRBJ2-6,-,-,TRBV30,CAWSVGAGANVLTF,TGTGCCTGGAGTGTAGGGGCCGGGGCCAACGTCCTGACTTTC
16,TRBJ2-1,-,-,TRBV3-1/TRBV3-2,CASSQDLLRDYNEQFF,TGTGCCAGCAGCCAAGACCTCCTGCGGGACTACAATGAGCAGTTCTTC
16,TRBJ2-1,TRBD1,-,TRBV27,CASRPSGTGAYNEQFF,TGTGCCAGCCGACCCTCCGGGACAGGGGCCTACAATGAGCAGTTCTTC
17,TRBJ2-5,-,once,TRBV28,CASSPGAGVGYQETQYF,TGTGCCAGCAGCCCTGGGGCAGGCGTGGGGTACCAAGAGACCCAGTACTTC
16,TRBJ1-6,-,-,TRBV2,CASSEGSNKSGSPLHF,TGTGCCAGCAGTGAAGGGTCTAATAAAAGTGGTTCACCCCTCCACTTT
14,TRBJ1-1,-,few,TRBV6-5,CASSLTGSDTEAFF,TGTGCCAGCAGTCTGACAGGCTCGGACACTGAAGCTTTCTTT
12,TRBJ2-5,-,-,TRBV10-3,CAISGQQETQYF,TGTGCCATCAGCGGACAGCAAGAGACCCAGTACTTC
15,TRBJ1-5,TRBD1,-,TRBV6-2/TRBV6-3,CASSPYGTGDQPQHF,TGTGCCAGCAGTCCCTATGGGACAGGGGATCAGCCCCAGCATTTT
18,TRBJ1-3,-,-,TRBV7-6,CASSLVTAGVSSGNTIYF,TGTGCCAGCAGCTTAGTGACAGCAGGGGTTAGCTCTGGAAACACCATATATTTT
16,TRBJ2-1,-,-,TRBV9,CASSGRGYLSYNEQFF,TGTGCCAGCAGCGGCCGGGGGTACCTCTCCTACAATGAGCAGTTCTTC
13,TRBJ2-5,-,-,TRBV18,CASSPPGSETQYF,TGTGCCAGCTCACCACCGGGCTCGGAGACCCAGTACTTC
14,TRBJ1-5,-,-,TRBV6-2/TRBV6-3,CASSYSDGKTPQHF,TGTGCCAGCAGTTACTCTGACGGGAAAACGCCCCAGCATTTT
14,TRBJ1-2,-,-,TRBV6-5,CASSPTTAISGYTF,TGTGCCAGCAGTCCCACGACAGCAATAAGCGGCTACACCTTC
14,TRBJ1-2,TRBD1,once,TRBV11-2,CASSLNRGNYGYTF,TGTGCCAGCAGCTTAAACAGGGGGAACTATGGCTACACCTTC
13,TRBJ1-6,-,once,TRBV19,CASSIPRGSPLHF,TGTGCCAGTAGTATACCCAGGGGCTCACCCCTCCACTTT
16,TRBJ2-1,TRBD2,-,TRBV6-1,CASSEYVGGAYIEQFF,TGTGCCAGCAGTGAATACGTCGGGGGGGCTTACATTGAGCAGTTCTTC
12,TRBJ2-2,-,-,TRBV9,CASSSETGELFF,TGTGCCAGCAGCTCGGAGACCGGGGAGCTGTTTTTT
13,TRBJ2-7,-,-,TRBV5-6,CASSLAVPYEQYF,TGTGCCAGCAGCTTGGCGGTACCCTACGAGCAGTACTTC
15,TRBJ1-1,-,-,TRBV3-1/TRBV3-2,CASSQDRQANTEAFF,TGTGCCAGCAGCCAAGATCGGCAGGCGAACACTGAAGCTTTCTTT
16,TRBJ1-5,TRBD1,-,TRBV28,CASSSPTGLSGQPQHF,TGTGCCAGCAGTTCACCGACAGGGCTTTCAGGACAGCCCCAGCATTTT
13,TRBJ1-4,-,few,TRBV5-6,CASSSVFREKLFF,TGTGCCAGCAGCTCAGTTTTTCGCGAAAAACTGTTTTTT
17,TRBJ2-5,TRBD2,few,TRBV11-3,CASSLLVLDAGEETQYF,TGTGCCAGCAGCTTACTCGTGTTGGATGCGGGGGAAGAGACCCAGTACTTC
18,TRBJ2-3,-,-,TRBV7-9,CASSYTGAWSGDPDTQYF,TGTGCCAGCAGCTATACGGGGGCCTGGAGCGGGGATCCAGATACGCAGTATTTT
18,TRBJ1-3,-,-,TRBV4-3,CASSQDLVGLSSGNTIYF,TGCGCCAGCAGCCAAGATCTGGTAGGACTTTCTTCTGGAAACACCATATATTTT
15,TRBJ1-2,TRBD1,-,TRBV19,CASSLPGTGTMRYTF,TGTGCCAGTAGTCTCCCAGGGACAGGGACAATGCGCTACACCTTC
14,TRBJ2-7,TRBD2,-,TRBV6-5,CASSYSGGDYEQYF,TGTGCCAGCAGTTATAGCGGGGGTGACTACGAGCAGTACTTC
14,TRBJ2-1,-,-,TRBV30,CAWSVGGGVDEQFF,TGTGCCTGGAGTGTAGGGGGGGGAGTAGATGAGCAGTTCTTC
16,TRBJ2-7,-,-,TRBV6-2/TRBV6-3,CASSYSTRSGRHEQYF,TGTGCCAGCAGTTACTCGACCCGAAGCGGGCGCCACGAGCAGTACTTC
16,TRBJ2-4,-,-,TRBV19,CASSIGGSVSKNIQYF,TGTGCCAGTAGTATAGGCGGCTCAGTCAGCAAAAACATTCAGTACTTC
14,TRBJ1-2,TRBD1,-,TRBV2,CASSRDRLDYGYTF,TGTGCCAGCAGTCGGGACAGGCTTGACTATGGCTACACCTTC
14,TRBJ1-3,-,-,TRBV6-5,CASRTRGLGNTIYF,TGTGCCAGCAGGACAAGAGGGCTAGGAAACACCATATATTTT
14,TRBJ2-5,-,-,TRBV5-1,CASSLNRAQETQYF,TGCGCCAGCAGCTTGAACAGGGCCCAAGAGACCCAGTACTTC
15,TRBJ1-4,-,-,TRBV9,CASSVDEGYGEKLFF,TGTGCCAGCAGCGTAGATGAGGGATATGGTGAAAAACTGTTTTTT
15,TRBJ2-1,TRBD2,-,TRBV2,CASSQLAGGGFEQFF,TGTGCCAGCAGTCAACTAGCGGGGGGAGGTTTTGAGCAGTTCTTC